Shown below are 21 T cell receptor beta chains from a single sample sequenced in a study of blood T cell repertoires in COVID-19. Repertoires were generated with immunoSEQ multiplex PCR, while TCRdb's copy carries only in-frame clones and drops some. The table shows around 470,000 clones, with about nine tenths occurring only once. Input material: PBMCs or T cells enriched from blood (not recorded which). These receptors came from a man aged 18-30 years who had recovered from COVID-19.

This sequence joins TRBV11-2 and TRBJ1-4; D uncertain. The CDR3 has 13 residues. V was clipped by 5 bases and J by 10 bases, with 14 bases between them. Germline CDR1 reads SGHAT; CDR2 reads FQNNGV. The CDR3 DNA reads TGTGCCAGCAGCGCCCGACAAGGTATAAAACTGTTTTTT. Translated, it gives CASSARQGIKLFF.

This sequence joins TRBV7-9 and TRBJ1-6; a possible D gene is TRBD1 (6 bases). The CDR3 loop spans 14 amino acids. The V end lost 4 bases, the J end lost 7 bases, and 11 bases lay between the germline ends. Per the germline V gene, CDR1 is SEHNR and CDR2 is FQNEAQ (reference sequence). CDR3 coding DNA: TGTGCCAGCAGCTCGGACAGAGCCAATTCACCCCTCCACTTT. As protein: CASSSDRANSPLHF.

CDR3 coding DNA: TGTGCCAGCAGGGCCGACTGGAACACTGAAGCTTTCTTT. Translated, it gives CASRADWNTEAFF. The chain is built from TRBV2 and TRBJ1-1; D unclear. Between the trimmed V and J ends, which lost 6 bases and 1 base, there was a span of 9 bases. Per the germline V gene, CDR1 is SNHLY and CDR2 is FYNNEI. The length of the CDR3 is 13 residues.

This clone was counted a single time. The chain has TRBV25-1 and TRBJ2-7; weak D call: TRBD1 (5 bases). This CDR3 spans 14 amino acids. CDR1 and CDR2 (germline): MGHDK, SYGVNS. V was cut by 4 bases and J by 4 bases, with 14 bases left in between. CDR3 protein: CASSVALQGYEQYF. CDR3 DNA: TGTGCCAGCAGTGTAGCTCTTCAGGGTTACGAGCAGTACTTC.

This CDR3 reads CASRLGGGTEAFF. CDR3 nucleotide sequence: TGTGCCAGCAGGCTAGGGGGCGGCACTGAAGCTTTCTTT. The chain combines TRBV7-8 with TRBJ1-1; 7 bases agree with TRBD1. V lost 6 bases and J lost 4; bases outside the gene matches: 5. Germline lookup yields CDR1 SGHVS and CDR2 FQNEAQ. The CDR3 totals 13 residues.

The chain is built from TRBV27 and TRBJ2-1; D is unclear. This CDR3 is 13 amino acids long. Deletions cut 5 bases from V and 12 bases from J, with 17 bases between. The germline V gene has CDR1 MNHEY and CDR2 SMNVEV (reference sequence). The CDR3, as DNA: TGTGCCAGCAGTATCTCGGTGTCCTCCTCGCAGTTCTTC. As protein: CASSISVSSSQFF.

This rearrangement joins TRBV28 to TRBJ2-2; no clear D. CDR3 size: 14 residues. The ends were cut back, 1 base at V and 5 bases at J, with 8 bases in the middle. Germline V gene data show CDR1 as MDHEN and CDR2 as SYDVKM. The CDR3 here is CASSLYPQTGELFF. CDR3 coding DNA: TGTGCCAGCAGTTTATACCCACAAACCGGGGAGCTGTTTTTT.

The table lists this clone with a count of one. V gene TRBV3-1 (or the pseudogene TRBV3-2) combines with J gene TRBJ1-6; 8 positions match TRBD1. The CDR3 has 16 amino acids. Germline assignment: CDR1 LGHDT and CDR2 YNNKEL (reference sequence). With 1 base clipped from V and 7 bases from J, the junction kept 6 bases outside the gene matches. CDR3 DNA sequence: TGTGCCAGCAGCCAAGGCGGACAGGGTTGGAATTCACCCCTCCACTTT. Residues: CASSQGGQGWNSPLHF.

The gene calls are TRBV9 and TRBJ1-2; TRBD1 agrees at 7 bases. The CDR3 consists of 13 residues. Germline loops: CDR1 SGDLS, CDR2 YYNGEE. V trimming: 3 bases; J trimming: 5 bases; junction bases outside the gene matches: 4. DNA of the CDR3: TGTGCCAGCAGCGGACAGGGTTTTTATGGCTACACCTTC. Protein sequence: CASSGQGFYGYTF.

V gene TRBV29-1 combines with J gene TRBJ2-1, with TRBD1 identical over 8 bases. Germline CDR1 and CDR2: SQVTM and ANQGSEA. The CDR3 is made up of 14 amino acids. J gave up 4 bases and V 4 bases, and 6 bases lay outside the gene matches. DNA of the CDR3: TGCAGCGTTGCCGGGACAGGAGTATACAATGAGCAGTTCTTC. It yields the protein CSVAGTGVYNEQFF.

This chain links TRBV29-1 with TRBJ2-1; 9 bases fit TRBD2. With 8 bases clipped from V and 7 bases from J, the junction kept 15 bases outside the gene matches. The CDR3 contains 15 residues. Germline V gene lookup returns CDR1 SQVTM and CDR2 ANQGSEA. The CDR3 nucleotides read TGCAGCATCTCCGAACTAGCGGGCGGTGAAAATGAGCAGTTCTTC. Translated, it gives CSISELAGGENEQFF.

The chain uses TRBV7-9 and TRBJ2-5, with TRBD1 matching over 8 bases. Losses at the gene ends were 4 bases for V and 4 bases for J; bases not matched to a gene: 8. The CDR3 is 15 residues long. Germline assignment: CDR1 SEHNR and CDR2 FQNEAQ (reference sequence). CDR3 DNA: TGTGCCAGCAGCTCCATTGGACAGGGAGGAGAGACCCAGTACTTC. As protein: CASSSIGQGGETQYF.

The chain is built from TRBV2 and TRBJ2-4, with a tentative D call TRBD1 (5 bases). This CDR3 has 14 amino acids. From germline, CDR1 is SNHLY and CDR2 FYNNEI. V lost 2 bases to trimming and J lost 5 bases, with 10 bases between them. The CDR3 loop is CASSESRAQNIQYF. CDR3 sequence (DNA): TGTGCCAGCAGTGAATCCAGGGCACAAAACATTCAGTACTTC.

The V call is TRBV6-1, the J call TRBJ2-7; the match to TRBD2 covers 14 bases. The junction had 8 bases not matched to a gene; V was cut back by 2 bases and J by 2 bases. CDR3 size: 18 residues. Germline V gene lookup returns CDR1 MNHNS and CDR2 SASEGT. The CDR3 loop is CASSEWTSGGLAPYEQYF. The CDR3, as DNA: TGTGCCAGCAGTGAATGGACTAGCGGGGGGCTGGCTCCCTACGAGCAGTACTTC.

The rearrangement links TRBV18 to TRBJ1-1; D may be TRBD1 (5 bases). The CDR3 consists of 14 residues. Germline CDR1 KGHSH, CDR2 LQKENI. The V end lost 2 bases, the J end lost 1 base, and 8 bases lay between the germline ends. The CDR3, as DNA: TGTGCCAGCTCACCAATCGGGGGGAACACTGAAGCTTTCTTT. This translates into CASSPIGGNTEAFF.

J is TRBJ1-4 and V is TRBV5-1; D possibly corresponds to TRBD1 (6 bases). V was clipped by 10 bases and J by 5 bases, with 27 bases between them. The germline V gene has CDR1 SGHRS and CDR2 YFSETQ. The CDR3 extends over 17 amino acids. DNA of the CDR3: TGCGCCGGGGGCCCCCTTCGTCTTGGGCGGGGGAATGAAAAACTGTTTTTT. Translated, it gives CAGGPLRLGRGNEKLFF.

The chain couples TRBV11-2 to TRBJ2-1; TRBD2 agrees at 7 bases. J was trimmed by 6 bases and V by 5 bases; bases with no gene match: 10. CDR1 is SGHAT, CDR2 FQNNGV, per germline. The CDR3 has 15 amino acids. The CDR3 sequence is CASSLGTISLNEQFF. The CDR3, as DNA: TGTGCCAGCAGCCTCGGGACTATTAGCCTCAATGAGCAGTTCTTC.

The V and J genes are TRBV5-6 and TRBJ1-4; D not certain. V lost 2 bases and J 4 bases, leaving 15 bases between the germline ends. CDR3 length: 16 amino acids. Germline CDR1 and CDR2: SGHDT and YYEEEE. CDR3 bases: TGTGCCAGCAGCTTCCGGATCCTGGGCCTTAATGAAAAACTGTTTTTT. Protein sequence: CASSFRILGLNEKLFF.

V usage is TRBV18 and J usage is TRBJ1-3; the match to TRBD1 covers 8 bases. Trimming took 3 bases from V and 2 from J; bases not matched to a gene: 9. The CDR3 spans 17 residues. The germline gives CDR1 KGHSH, CDR2 LQKENI. The CDR3 sequence is CASSPTFRTGTGNTIYF. DNA for the CDR3: TGTGCCAGCTCACCGACTTTCCGGACAGGGACTGGAAACACCATATATTTT. The whole variable domain, filled in from reference TRBV18 and TRBJ1-3, reads NAGVMQNPRHLVRRRGQEARLRCSPMKGHSHVYWYRQLPEEGLKFMVYLQKENIIDESGMPKERFSAEFPKEGPSILRIQQVVRGDSAAYFCASSPTFRTGTGNTIYFGEGSWLTVV.

V usage is TRBV9 and J usage is TRBJ1-6, with D maybe TRBD1 (6 bases). The CDR3 is 17 residues long. Germline V gene data show CDR1 as SGDLS and CDR2 as YYNGEE. The germline V and J ends were trimmed by 4 bases and 7 bases, with 21 bases remaining between them. The CDR3: CASSRSGTPSFNSPLHF. In DNA, the CDR3 is TGTGCCAGCAGCCGATCCGGGACACCAAGCTTCAATTCACCCCTCCACTTT.

This clone occurred a few times. V and J are TRBV27 and TRBJ2-2; no clear D. The CDR3 contains 13 residues. The V gene's germline CDR1 is MNHEY and CDR2 SMNVEV (reference sequence). Trimming shortened V by 3 bases and J by 5 bases, and 7 bases separated the two germline ends. CDR3 nucleotide sequence: TGTGCCAGCAGTTTTAGAGTAACCGGGGAGCTGTTTTTT. This gives the protein CASSFRVTGELFF.